This T cell receptor (beta chain) was sequenced in a study of T cell repertoires in cytomegalovirus infection. Study overall: Both recently identified HLA-C-restricted and well-studied HLA-B-restricted CMV epitopes were used in the study. An indication of both CMV infection and matching HLA type came from public TCR beta signatures.

V dropped 1 base and J dropped 4 bases, with 16 bases sitting between them. The CDR3 has 16 amino acids. Germline V gives CDR1 SGHAT, CDR2 FQNNGV. There are a few counts of this clonotype. Its specificity is not known. In TCRdb, the reads were re-called with MiXCR into one record per CDR3 protein. The sample consists of around 200,000 distinct CDR3 sequences, around 35% of them appearing once. The source is a human donor in good health (CMV status not recorded). Some clones in this sample may be carry-over from other donors' samples. The material was CD8+ T cells from cultured PBMCs, obtained from culture after CMV antigen stimulation. V gene TRBV11-2 combines with J gene TRBJ1-2; no firm D call. The CDR3 bases are TGTGCCAGCAGCTTAGGGGGTACCGGATTCTTCTATGGCTACACCTTC. Amino acid sequence: CASSLGGTGFFYGYTF.